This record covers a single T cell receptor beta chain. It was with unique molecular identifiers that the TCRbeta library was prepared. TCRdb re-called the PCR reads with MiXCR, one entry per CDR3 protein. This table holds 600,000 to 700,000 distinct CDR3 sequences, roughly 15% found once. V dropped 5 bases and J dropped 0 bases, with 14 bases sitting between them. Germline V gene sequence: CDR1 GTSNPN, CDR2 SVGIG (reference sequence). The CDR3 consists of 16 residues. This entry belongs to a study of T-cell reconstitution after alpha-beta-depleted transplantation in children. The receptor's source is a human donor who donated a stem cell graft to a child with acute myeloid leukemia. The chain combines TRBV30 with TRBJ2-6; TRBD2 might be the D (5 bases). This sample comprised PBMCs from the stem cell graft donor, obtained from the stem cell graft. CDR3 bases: TGTGCCTGGGCCGGGATTCAAGTCTCTGGGGCCAACGTCCTGACTTTC. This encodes CAWAGIQVSGANVLTF.